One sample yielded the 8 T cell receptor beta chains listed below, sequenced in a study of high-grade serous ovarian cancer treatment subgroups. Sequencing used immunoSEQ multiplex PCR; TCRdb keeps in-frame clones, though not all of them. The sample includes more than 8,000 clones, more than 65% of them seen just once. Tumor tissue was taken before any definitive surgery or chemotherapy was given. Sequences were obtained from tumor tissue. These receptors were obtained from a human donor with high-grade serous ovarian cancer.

Here the CDR3 reads CASSQGLGDYYEQYF. In nucleotides, the CDR3 is TGTGCCAGCAGCCAGGGACTAGGGGATTACTACGAGCAGTACTTC. The chain joins TRBV4-2 to TRBJ2-7; 8 nucleotides agree with TRBD2. J lost 3 bases, V lost 3 bases, and 7 bases had no gene match. CDR1 is LGHNA and CDR2 is YNFKEQ in the germline V gene. The CDR3 is 15 residues long.

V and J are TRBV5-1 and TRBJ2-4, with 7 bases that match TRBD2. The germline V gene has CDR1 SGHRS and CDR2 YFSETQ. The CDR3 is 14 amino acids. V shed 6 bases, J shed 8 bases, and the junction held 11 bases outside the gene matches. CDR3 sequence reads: CASNLRGGRDIQYF. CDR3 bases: TGCGCCAGCAACCTCCGGGGCGGGAGAGACATTCAGTACTTC.

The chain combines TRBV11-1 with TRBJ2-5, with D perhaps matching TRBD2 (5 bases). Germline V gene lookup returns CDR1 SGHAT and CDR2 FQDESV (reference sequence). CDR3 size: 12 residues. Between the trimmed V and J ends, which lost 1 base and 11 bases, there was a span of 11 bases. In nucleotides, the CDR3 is TGTGCCAGCAGCTTAGGTGGACTGGAGCAGTACTTC. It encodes CASSLGGLEQYF.

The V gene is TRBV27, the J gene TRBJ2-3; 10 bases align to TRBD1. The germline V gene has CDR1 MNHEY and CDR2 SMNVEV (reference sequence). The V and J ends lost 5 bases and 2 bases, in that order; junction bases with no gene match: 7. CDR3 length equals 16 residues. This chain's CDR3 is CASSQPGTGDTDTQYF. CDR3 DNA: TGTGCCAGCAGTCAACCCGGGACAGGGGACACAGATACGCAGTATTTT.

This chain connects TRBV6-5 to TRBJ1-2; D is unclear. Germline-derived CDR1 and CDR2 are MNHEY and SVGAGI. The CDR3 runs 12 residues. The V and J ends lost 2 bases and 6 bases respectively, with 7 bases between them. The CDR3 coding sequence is TGTGCCAGCAGTTACGGGGAAGATGGCTACACCTTC. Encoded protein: CASSYGEDGYTF.

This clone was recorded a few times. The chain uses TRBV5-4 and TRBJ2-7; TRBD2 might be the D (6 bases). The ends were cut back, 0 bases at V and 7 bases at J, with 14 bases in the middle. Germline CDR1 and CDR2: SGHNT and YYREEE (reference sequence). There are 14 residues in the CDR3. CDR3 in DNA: TGTGCCAGCAGCTTGGTCGGGAGAGGTGAAGAGCAGTACTTC. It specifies CASSLVGRGEEQYF.

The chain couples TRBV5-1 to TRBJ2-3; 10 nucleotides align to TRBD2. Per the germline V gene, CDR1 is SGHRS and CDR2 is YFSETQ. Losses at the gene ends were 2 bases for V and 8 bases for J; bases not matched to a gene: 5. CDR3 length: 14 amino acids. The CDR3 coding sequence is TGCGCCAGCAGCTTCGGACTAGCGGAGGGTACGCAGTATTTT. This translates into CASSFGLAEGTQYF.

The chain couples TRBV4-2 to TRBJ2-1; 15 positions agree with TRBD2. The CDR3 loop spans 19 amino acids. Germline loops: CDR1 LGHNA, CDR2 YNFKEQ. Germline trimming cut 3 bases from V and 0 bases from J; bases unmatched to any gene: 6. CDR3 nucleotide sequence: TGTGCCAGCAGCCAGGGACTAGCGGGAGGATTTCCCTCCTACAATGAGCAGTTCTTC. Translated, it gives CASSQGLAGGFPSYNEQFF.